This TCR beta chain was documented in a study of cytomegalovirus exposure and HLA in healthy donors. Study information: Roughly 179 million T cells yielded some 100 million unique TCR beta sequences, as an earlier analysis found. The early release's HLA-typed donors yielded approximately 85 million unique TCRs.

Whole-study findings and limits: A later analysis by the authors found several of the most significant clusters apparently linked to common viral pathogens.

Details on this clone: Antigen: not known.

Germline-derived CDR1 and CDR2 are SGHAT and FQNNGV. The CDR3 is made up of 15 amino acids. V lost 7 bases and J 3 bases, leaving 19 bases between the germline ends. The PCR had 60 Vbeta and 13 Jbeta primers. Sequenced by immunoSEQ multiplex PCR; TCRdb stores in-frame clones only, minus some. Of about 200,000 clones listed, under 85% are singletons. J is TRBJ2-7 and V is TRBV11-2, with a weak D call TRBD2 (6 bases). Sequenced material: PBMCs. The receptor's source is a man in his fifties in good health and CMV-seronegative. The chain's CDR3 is CASTPTEGPGYEQYF. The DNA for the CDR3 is TGTGCCAGCACCCCCACGGAGGGCCCCGGCTACGAGCAGTACTTC.